The clone carrying this TCR beta chain was seen ten or more times. Its target is not known. These data are taken from a study of CD8 T cells in ankylosing spondylitis. The V gene's germline CDR1 is SEHNR and CDR2 FQNEAQ (reference sequence). The length of the CDR3 is 13 residues. Between the trimmed V and J ends, which lost 5 bases and 4 bases, there was a span of 11 bases. Study-wide points: A TCR beta motif of under ten highly homologous variants seemed to mark ankylosing spondylitis blood.

TCRdb re-called the 5' RACE reads with MiXCR, one entry per CDR3 protein. The sample carries 200,000 to 250,000 distinct CDR3 sequences, 6% to 8% recorded once. The specimen sequenced was blood, either unsorted or a sorted T cell fraction (not recorded which). The chain combines TRBV7-9 with TRBJ2-5, with D maybe TRBD1 (6 bases). This TCR was sampled from a male donor with ankylosing spondylitis. The CDR3 DNA reads as TGTGCCAGCAGCAACAGGGTGGTAGAGACCCAGTACTTC. Protein: CASSNRVVETQYF.